The entry that follows covers one TCR beta chain sequence. This entry belongs to a study of brain metastases from non-small cell lung cancer. TCRdb keeps only in-frame clones here, not all; method: immunoSEQ multiplex PCR. The sample has roughly 3,000 clones, about 78% seen once. CDR3 size: 16 residues. CDR1 is SGHRS and CDR2 is YFSETQ in the germline V gene. V was pared by 3 bases and J by 2 bases, with 10 bases of the junction left unmatched. This rearrangement joins TRBV5-1 to TRBJ1-2; 7 bases match TRBD1. Sequenced material: primary lung tumor tissue. The TCR originated in a donor at least 40 years old with non-small cell lung cancer. CDR3 in DNA: TGCGCCAGCAGCTCAACTCCGGGGGGACAGAACTATGGCTACACCTTC. Translation gives CASSSTPGGQNYGYTF. Combining the CDR3 with reference TRBV5-1 and TRBJ1-2 gives the whole variable domain KAGVTQTPRYLIKTRGQQVTLSCSPISGHRSVSWYQQTPGQGLQFLFEYFSETQRNKGNFPGRFSGRQFSNSRSEMNVSTLELGDSALYLCASSSTPGGQNYGYTFGSGTRLTVV.